The 2 T cell receptor beta chains given below trace back to one sample, sequenced in a study of blood T cell repertoires in COVID-19. Using immunoSEQ multiplex PCR, the repertoire was profiled, and TCRdb retains in-frame clones only, with some absent. The sample consists of under 250,000 clones, roughly 83% of them appearing once. Sequenced input: peripheral blood. Source of these receptors: a woman in her seventies with active or convalescent COVID-19.

The chain employs TRBV7-2 and TRBJ1-4, with TRBD1 matching over 7 bases. This CDR3 has 15 residues. Germline CDR1 and CDR2: SGHTA and FQGNSA. J gave up 8 bases and V 4 bases, and 10 bases lay outside the gene matches. CDR3 DNA: TGTGCCAGCAGCTCGTCCGGACAGGCTCGAGAAAAACTGTTTTTT. This encodes CASSSSGQAREKLFF.

The V and J genes are TRBV6-2 or TRBV6-3 and TRBJ2-1; TRBD2 matches at 8 bases. There are 15 residues in the CDR3. The junction had 6 bases not matched to a gene; V was cut back by 2 bases and J by 6 bases. Per germline, CDR1 MNHEY and CDR2 SVGEGT. This CDR3 reads CASSYHLRGGNEQFF. The CDR3 DNA reads as TGTGCCAGCAGTTACCACCTTCGGGGGGGCAATGAGCAGTTCTTC.